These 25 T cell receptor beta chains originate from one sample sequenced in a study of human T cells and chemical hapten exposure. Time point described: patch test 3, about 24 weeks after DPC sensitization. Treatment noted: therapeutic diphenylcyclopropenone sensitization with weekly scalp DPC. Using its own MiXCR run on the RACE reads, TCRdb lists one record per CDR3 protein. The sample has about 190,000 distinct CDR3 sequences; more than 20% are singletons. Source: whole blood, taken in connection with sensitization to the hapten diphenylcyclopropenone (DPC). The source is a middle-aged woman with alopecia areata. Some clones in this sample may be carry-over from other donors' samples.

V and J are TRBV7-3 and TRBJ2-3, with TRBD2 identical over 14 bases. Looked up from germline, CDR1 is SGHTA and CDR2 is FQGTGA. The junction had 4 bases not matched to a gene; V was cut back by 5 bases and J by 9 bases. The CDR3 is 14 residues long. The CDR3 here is CASSTGTSGGTQYF. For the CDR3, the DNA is TGTGCCAGCAGCACGGGGACTAGCGGGGGAACGCAGTATTTT.

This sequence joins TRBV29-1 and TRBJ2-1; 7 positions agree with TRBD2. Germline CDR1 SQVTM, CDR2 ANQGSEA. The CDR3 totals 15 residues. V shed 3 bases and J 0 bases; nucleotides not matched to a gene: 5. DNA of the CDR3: TGCAGCGTTGACGGGCGGGACTACTCCTACAATGAGCAGTTCTTC. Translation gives CSVDGRDYSYNEQFF.

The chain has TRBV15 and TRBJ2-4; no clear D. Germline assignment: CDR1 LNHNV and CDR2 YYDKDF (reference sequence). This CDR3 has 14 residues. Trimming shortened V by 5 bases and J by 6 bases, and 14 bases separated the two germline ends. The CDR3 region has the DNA TGTGCCACCAGCCTGCACCAAGTGGGAAACATTCAGTACTTC. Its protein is CATSLHQVGNIQYF.

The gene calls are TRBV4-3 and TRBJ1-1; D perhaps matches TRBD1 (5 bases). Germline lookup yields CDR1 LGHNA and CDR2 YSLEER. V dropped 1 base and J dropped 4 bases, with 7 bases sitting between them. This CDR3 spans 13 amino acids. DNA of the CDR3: TGCGCCAGCAGCCAAGGGGGGGTCACTGAAGCTTTCTTT. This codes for CASSQGGVTEAFF.

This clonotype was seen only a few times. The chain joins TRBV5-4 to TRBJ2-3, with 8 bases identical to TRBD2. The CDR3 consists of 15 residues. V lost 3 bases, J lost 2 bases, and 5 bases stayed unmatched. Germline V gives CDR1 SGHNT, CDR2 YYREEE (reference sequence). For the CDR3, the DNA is TGTGCCAGCAGCTCGGGGGGGCGAAACACAGATACGCAGTATTTT. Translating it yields CASSSGGRNTDTQYF.

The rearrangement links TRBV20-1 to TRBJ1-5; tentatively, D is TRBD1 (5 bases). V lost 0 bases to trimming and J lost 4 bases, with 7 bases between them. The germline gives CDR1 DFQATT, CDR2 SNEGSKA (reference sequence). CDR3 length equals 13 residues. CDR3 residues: CSARDPGNQPQHF. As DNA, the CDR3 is TGCAGTGCTAGAGATCCAGGGAATCAGCCCCAGCATTTT.

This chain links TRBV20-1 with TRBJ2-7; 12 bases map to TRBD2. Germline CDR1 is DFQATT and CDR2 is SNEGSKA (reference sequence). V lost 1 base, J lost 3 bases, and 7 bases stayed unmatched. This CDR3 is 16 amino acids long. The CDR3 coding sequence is TGCAGTGCTAGAGCCACCCAGGGACTAGCGGGCTACGAGCAGTACTTC. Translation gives CSARATQGLAGYEQYF.

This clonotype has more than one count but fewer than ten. The CDR3 nucleotides read TGTGCCAGCAGCCCCGCACAGGTACACGAGCAGTACTTC. Protein product: CASSPAQVHEQYF. V and J are TRBV4-2 and TRBJ2-7; TRBD1 is a possible D gene (5 bases). V gave up 4 bases and J gave up 5 bases, with 12 bases separating them. The CDR3 covers 13 residues. The germline V gene encodes CDR1 LGHNA and CDR2 YNFKEQ.

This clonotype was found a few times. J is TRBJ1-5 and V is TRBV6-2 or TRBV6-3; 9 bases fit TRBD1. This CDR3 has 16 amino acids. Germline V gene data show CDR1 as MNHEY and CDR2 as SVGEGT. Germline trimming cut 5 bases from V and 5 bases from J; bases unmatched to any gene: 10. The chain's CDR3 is CASSQPGQGVYQPQHF. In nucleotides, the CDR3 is TGTGCCAGCAGTCAACCGGGACAGGGTGTATATCAGCCCCAGCATTTT.

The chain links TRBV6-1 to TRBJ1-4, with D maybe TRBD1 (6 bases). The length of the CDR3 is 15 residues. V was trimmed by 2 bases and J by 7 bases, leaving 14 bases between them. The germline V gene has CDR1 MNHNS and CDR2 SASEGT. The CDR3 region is CASSESSGGGEKLFF. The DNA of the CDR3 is TGTGCCAGCAGTGAAAGCAGCGGAGGGGGTGAAAAACTGTTTTTT.

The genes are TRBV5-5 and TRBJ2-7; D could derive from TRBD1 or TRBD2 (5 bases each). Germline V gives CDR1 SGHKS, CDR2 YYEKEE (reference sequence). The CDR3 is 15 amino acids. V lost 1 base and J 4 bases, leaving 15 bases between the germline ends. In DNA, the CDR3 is TGTGCCAGCAGCTTGTGGGGGTCCTCCTCGTACGAGCAGTACTTC. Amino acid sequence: CASSLWGSSSYEQYF. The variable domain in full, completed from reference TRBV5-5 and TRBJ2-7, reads DAGVTQSPTHLIKTRGQQVTLRCSPISGHKSVSWYQQVLGQGPQFIFQYYEKEERGRGNFPDRFSARQFPNYSSELNVNALLLGDSALYLCASSLWGSSSYEQYFGPGTRLTVT.

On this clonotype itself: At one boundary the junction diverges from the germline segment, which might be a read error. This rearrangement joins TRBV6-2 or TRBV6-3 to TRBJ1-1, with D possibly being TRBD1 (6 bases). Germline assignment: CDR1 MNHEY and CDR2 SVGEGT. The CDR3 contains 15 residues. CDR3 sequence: CASSYRGALNTETFF. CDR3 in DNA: TGTGCCAGCAGTTACAGGGGGGCGCTGAACACTGAAACTTTCTTT.

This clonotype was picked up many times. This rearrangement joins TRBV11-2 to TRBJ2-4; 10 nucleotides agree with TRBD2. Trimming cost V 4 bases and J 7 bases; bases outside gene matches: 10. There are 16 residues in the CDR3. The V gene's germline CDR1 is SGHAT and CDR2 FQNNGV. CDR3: CASSSETSGWLNIQYF. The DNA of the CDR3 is TGTGCCAGCAGCTCAGAGACTAGCGGGTGGTTGAACATTCAGTACTTC. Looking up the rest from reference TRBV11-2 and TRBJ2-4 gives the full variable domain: EAGVAQSPRYKIIEKRQSVAFWCNPISGHATLYWYQQILGQGPKLLIQFQNNGVVDDSQLPKDRFSAERLKGVDSTLKIQPAKLEDSAVYLCASSSETSGWLNIQYFGAGTRLSVL.

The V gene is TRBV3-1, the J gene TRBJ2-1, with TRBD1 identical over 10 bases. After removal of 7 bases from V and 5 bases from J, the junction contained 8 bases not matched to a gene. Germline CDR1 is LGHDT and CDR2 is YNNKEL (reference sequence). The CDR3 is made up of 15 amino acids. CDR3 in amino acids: CASNNRQGADNEQFF. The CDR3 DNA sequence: TGTGCCAGCAACAACCGACAGGGGGCGGACAATGAGCAGTTCTTC.

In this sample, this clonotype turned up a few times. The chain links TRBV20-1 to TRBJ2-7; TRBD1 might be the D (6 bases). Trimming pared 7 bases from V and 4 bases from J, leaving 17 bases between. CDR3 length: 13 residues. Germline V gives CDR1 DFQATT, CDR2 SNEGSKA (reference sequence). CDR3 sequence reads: CSEDRGMAYEQYF. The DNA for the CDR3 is TGCAGTGAAGATAGGGGGATGGCGTACGAGCAGTACTTC.

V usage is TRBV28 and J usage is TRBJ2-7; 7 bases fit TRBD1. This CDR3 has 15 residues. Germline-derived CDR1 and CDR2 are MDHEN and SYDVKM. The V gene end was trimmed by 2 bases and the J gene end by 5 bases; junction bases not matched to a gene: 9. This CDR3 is CASSLPVTGNHEQYF. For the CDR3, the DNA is TGTGCCAGCAGTTTACCAGTGACAGGGAACCACGAGCAGTACTTC.

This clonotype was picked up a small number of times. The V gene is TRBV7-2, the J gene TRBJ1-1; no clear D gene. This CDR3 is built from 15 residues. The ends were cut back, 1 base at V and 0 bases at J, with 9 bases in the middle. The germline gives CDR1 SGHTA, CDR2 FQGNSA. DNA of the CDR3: TGTGCCAGCAGCTTAGTTTCACAGATGAACACTGAAGCTTTCTTT. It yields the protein CASSLVSQMNTEAFF. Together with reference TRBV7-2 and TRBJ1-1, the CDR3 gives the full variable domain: GAGVSQSPSNKVTEKGKDVELRCDPISGHTALYWYRQSLGQGLEFLIYFQGNSAPDKSGLPSDRFSAERTGGSVSTLTIQRTQQEDSAVYLCASSLVSQMNTEAFFGQGTRLTVV.

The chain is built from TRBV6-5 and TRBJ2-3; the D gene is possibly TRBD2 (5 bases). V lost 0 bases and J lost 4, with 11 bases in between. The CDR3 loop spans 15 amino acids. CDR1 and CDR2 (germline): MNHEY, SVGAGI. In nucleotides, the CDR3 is TGTGCCAGCAGTTACTCTTGGGTGGAGGCAGATACGCAGTATTTT. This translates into CASSYSWVEADTQYF.

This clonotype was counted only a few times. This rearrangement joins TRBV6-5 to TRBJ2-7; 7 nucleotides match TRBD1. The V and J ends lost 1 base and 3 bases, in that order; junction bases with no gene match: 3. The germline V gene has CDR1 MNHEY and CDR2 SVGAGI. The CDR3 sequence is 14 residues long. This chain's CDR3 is CASSYFQGDYEQYF. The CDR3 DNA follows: TGTGCCAGCAGTTACTTTCAGGGGGACTACGAGCAGTACTTC.

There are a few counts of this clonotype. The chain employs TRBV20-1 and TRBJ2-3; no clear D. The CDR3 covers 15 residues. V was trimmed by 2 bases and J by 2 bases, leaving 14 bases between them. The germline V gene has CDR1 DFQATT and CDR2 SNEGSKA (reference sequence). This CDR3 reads CSARTSARSTDTQYF. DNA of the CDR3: TGCAGTGCTAGAACGTCGGCCCGTTCCACAGATACGCAGTATTTT.

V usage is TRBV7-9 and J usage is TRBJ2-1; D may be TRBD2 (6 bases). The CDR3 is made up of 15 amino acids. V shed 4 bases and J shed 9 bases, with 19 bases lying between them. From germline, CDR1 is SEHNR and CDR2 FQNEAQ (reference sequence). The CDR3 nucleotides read TGTGCCAGCAGCTATCATAGCGGTAGCGGAGTTGAGCAGTTCTTC. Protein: CASSYHSGSGVEQFF.

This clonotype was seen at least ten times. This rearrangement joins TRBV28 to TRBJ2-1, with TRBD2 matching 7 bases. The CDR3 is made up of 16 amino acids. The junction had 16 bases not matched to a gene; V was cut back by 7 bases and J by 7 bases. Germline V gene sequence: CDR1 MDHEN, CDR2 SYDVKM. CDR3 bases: TGTGCCAGCACCTTTGTCGGGAGGAGAGGGGTAAATGAGCAGTTCTTC. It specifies CASTFVGRRGVNEQFF.

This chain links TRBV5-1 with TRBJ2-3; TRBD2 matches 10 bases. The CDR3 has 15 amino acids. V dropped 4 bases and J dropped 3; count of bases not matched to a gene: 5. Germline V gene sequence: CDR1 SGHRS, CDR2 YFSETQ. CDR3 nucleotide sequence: TGCGCCAGCAGCACTAGCGGGATTGTTACAGATACGCAGTATTTT. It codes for CASSTSGIVTDTQYF.

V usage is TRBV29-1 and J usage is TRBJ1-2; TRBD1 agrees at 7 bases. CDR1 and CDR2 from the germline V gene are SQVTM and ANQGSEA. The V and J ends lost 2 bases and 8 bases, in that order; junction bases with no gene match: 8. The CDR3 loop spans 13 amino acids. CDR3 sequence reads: CSVEKDRLRGYTF. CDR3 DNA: TGCAGCGTTGAAAAGGACAGGTTGAGGGGCTACACCTTC.

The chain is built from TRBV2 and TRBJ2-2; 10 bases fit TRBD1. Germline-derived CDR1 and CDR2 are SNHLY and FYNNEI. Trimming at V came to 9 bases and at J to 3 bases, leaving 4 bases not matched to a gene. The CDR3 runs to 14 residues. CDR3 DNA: TGTGCCAGTGGACAGGGGGACGACACCGGGGAGCTGTTTTTT. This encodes CASGQGDDTGELFF. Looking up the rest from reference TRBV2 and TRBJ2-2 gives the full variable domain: EPEVTQTPSHQVTQMGQEVILRCVPISNHLYFYWYRQILGQKVEFLVSFYNNEISEKSEIFDDQFSVERPDGSNFTLKIRSTKLEDSAMYFCASGQGDDTGELFFGEGSRLTVL.